Sequencing of this T cell receptor beta chain was carried out in a study of response to subunit inactivated influenza vaccine. Study observations and caveats: A suggestion made by the authors is that each seasonal influenza vaccination recruits few new T cells.

MiXCR, run by TCRdb on the RT-PCR reads, gives a single entry per CDR3 protein. The data hold about 530,000 distinct CDR3 sequences, with approximately 13% observed a single time. Comments on this clonotype: Its antigen is as yet unknown.

Trimming cost V 5 bases and J 6 bases, with 20 bases left between them. This CDR3 is 15 amino acids long. The chain links TRBV12-3 or TRBV12-4 to TRBJ2-7, with a possible D match to TRBD1 (5 bases). The receptor's source is a man aged 45-60 years who received an inactivated influenza vaccine. Sequences were derived from PBMCs from blood, sampled roughly 47 days after vaccination. DNA of the CDR3: TGTGCCAGCAGTCTCCGACCCCCAAATGGGGCCGAGCAGTACTTC. Translating it yields CASSLRPPNGAEQYF.